This T cell receptor beta chain was captured by sequencing in a study of shared clonotypes between healthy human individuals. Repertoires were generated with immunoSEQ multiplex PCR, while TCRdb's copy carries only in-frame clones and drops some. The sample holds approximately 1.1 million clones, roughly 74% seen once. Study findings and constraints: The researchers took only blood, and tissue repertoires probably look different.

Details on this clone: Its antigen is currently unknown.

This clonotype was obtained from a man between 18 and 29 years old in good health. Some clones in this sample may be carry-over from other donors' samples. Sequences were obtained from memory CD4+ T cells from PBMCs. The subset is: CD45RA-negative fraction.

This CDR3 reads CASSLFQENEQFF. The CDR3 region has the DNA TGTGCCAGCAGCTTATTTCAGGAGAATGAGCAGTTCTTC. The chain joins TRBV11-2 to TRBJ2-1; no firm D call. The CDR3 covers 13 residues. The ends were cut back, 2 bases at V and 7 bases at J, with 9 bases in the middle. From germline, CDR1 is SGHAT and CDR2 FQNNGV.